The rows below give T cell receptor beta chains drawn from one sample of a study of blood T cell repertoires in COVID-19. Measured with immunoSEQ multiplex PCR; TCRdb has only the in-frame clones, and not every one. The sample has some 300,000 clones; approximately 80% are singletons. Sequenced: peripheral blood. The receptor set was obtained from a woman in her fifties or sixties with active or convalescent COVID-19. Each CDR3 is given with its conserved first and last residue. D genes are given only for firm matches. Size tells how often a clone was seen (once, few, many) or the class of an expanded clone, and some rows leave it out.

abundance: -
v_gene: TRBV2
d_gene: -
j_gene: TRBJ2-3
CDR3nt: TGTGCCAGCAGCTTATACAGGGCAGATACGCAGTATTTT
CDR3aa: CASSLYRADTQYF

abundance: -
v_gene: TRBV15
d_gene: TRBD1
j_gene: TRBJ2-7
CDR3nt: TGTGCCACCAGCAGGGATGGACAGGGAGCCTACGAGCAGTACTTC
CDR3aa: CATSRDGQGAYEQYF

abundance: many
v_gene: TRBV27
d_gene: -
j_gene: TRBJ1-1
CDR3nt: TGTGCCAGCCTTGGGGTCAGGGGCCCTATGAACACTGAAGCTTTCTTT
CDR3aa: CASLGVRGPMNTEAFF

abundance: few
v_gene: TRBV7-2
d_gene: TRBD1
j_gene: TRBJ2-5
CDR3nt: TGTGCCAGCAGCCTAACCGGGACAGAAGGGGAGACCCAGTACTTC
CDR3aa: CASSLTGTEGETQYF

abundance: -
v_gene: TRBV19
d_gene: -
j_gene: TRBJ2-1
CDR3nt: TGTGCCAGTAGTACCCCTCCCCCCAATGAGCAGTTCTTC
CDR3aa: CASSTPPPNEQFF

abundance: -
v_gene: TRBV2
d_gene: -
j_gene: TRBJ1-3
CDR3nt: TGTGCCAGCAGTGACGGTCTCAACTCTGGAAACACCATATATTTT
CDR3aa: CASSDGLNSGNTIYF

abundance: few
v_gene: TRBV6-6
d_gene: -
j_gene: TRBJ2-7
CDR3nt: TGTGCCAGCAGTTACTCGACTAGCTCCTACGAGCAGTACTTC
CDR3aa: CASSYSTSSYEQYF

abundance: -
v_gene: TRBV21-1
d_gene: -
j_gene: TRBJ2-3
CDR3nt: TGTGCCAGGTTCGGACAGGTTACTGTAGCTAGCACAGATACGCAGTATTTT
CDR3aa: CARFGQVTVASTDTQYF

abundance: -
v_gene: TRBV9
d_gene: -
j_gene: TRBJ2-7
CDR3nt: TGTGCCAGCAGCGTAGGCAGGGCCGCACGCGAGCAGTACTTC
CDR3aa: CASSVGRAAREQYF

abundance: -
v_gene: TRBV7-2
d_gene: -
j_gene: TRBJ1-5
CDR3nt: TGTGCCAGCAGCTTACAGGGCCTGGCCCCCGATCAGCCCCAGCATTTT
CDR3aa: CASSLQGLAPDQPQHF

abundance: -
v_gene: TRBV19
d_gene: TRBD1
j_gene: TRBJ2-3
CDR3nt: TGTGCCAGTAGTATGCTGGACAGGGGTAAAACAAATACGCAGTATTTT
CDR3aa: CASSMLDRGKTNTQYF

abundance: -
v_gene: TRBV7-9
d_gene: -
j_gene: TRBJ1-2
CDR3nt: TGTGCCAGCAGCTTACAGGGGAGAAGTGGCTACACCTTC
CDR3aa: CASSLQGRSGYTF

abundance: -
v_gene: TRBV9
d_gene: TRBD2
j_gene: TRBJ2-7
CDR3nt: TGTGCCAGCAGCACCGGACTAGCGGGATACGAGCAGTACTTC
CDR3aa: CASSTGLAGYEQYF

abundance: -
v_gene: TRBV5-1
d_gene: TRBD2
j_gene: TRBJ2-3
CDR3nt: TGCGCCAGCAGCCCCACTAGCGGGAGAATGGATACGCAGTATTTT
CDR3aa: CASSPTSGRMDTQYF

abundance: -
v_gene: TRBV2
d_gene: -
j_gene: TRBJ2-3
CDR3nt: TGTGCCAGCAGTGGACTAGTTTCAACTCGAGATACGCAGTATTTT
CDR3aa: CASSGLVSTRDTQYF

abundance: -
v_gene: TRBV19
d_gene: TRBD2
j_gene: TRBJ2-1
CDR3nt: TGTGCCAGTAGGATTAGCGGGGGACCCTACAATGAGCAGTTCTTC
CDR3aa: CASRISGGPYNEQFF

abundance: -
v_gene: TRBV5-1
d_gene: -
j_gene: TRBJ2-2
CDR3nt: TGCGCCAGCAGCTCCGGGAGATCCGGCACCGGGGAGCTGTTTTTT
CDR3aa: CASSSGRSGTGELFF

abundance: -
v_gene: TRBV28
d_gene: -
j_gene: TRBJ2-7
CDR3nt: TGTGCCAGCTACAAAACAGGTGCCGCCTACGAGCAGTACTTC
CDR3aa: CASYKTGAAYEQYF

abundance: -
v_gene: TRBV7-9
d_gene: TRBD2
j_gene: TRBJ2-1
CDR3nt: TGTGCCAGCAGCCCTAGCGGGAGATTCTACAATGAGCAGTTCTTC
CDR3aa: CASSPSGRFYNEQFF

abundance: -
v_gene: TRBV16
d_gene: -
j_gene: TRBJ1-2
CDR3nt: TGTGCCAGCAGTCCCGACAGAGTCTATGGCTACACCTTC
CDR3aa: CASSPDRVYGYTF

abundance: -
v_gene: TRBV6-5
d_gene: TRBD1
j_gene: TRBJ2-7
CDR3nt: TGTGCCAGCAGAGGGGTGGGACAGTCCTACGAGCAGTACTTC
CDR3aa: CASRGVGQSYEQYF

abundance: -
v_gene: TRBV18
d_gene: -
j_gene: TRBJ1-4
CDR3nt: TGTGCCAGCTCACCTAACCCAGGAGGGGAAAAACTGTTTTTT
CDR3aa: CASSPNPGGEKLFF

abundance: -
v_gene: TRBV21-1
d_gene: -
j_gene: TRBJ1-5
CDR3nt: TGTGCCAGCAGCCACAGTTCCCCTCACTCATGGGGCAGGGGGCATAGCAATCAGCCCCAGCATTTT
CDR3aa: CASSHSSPHSWGRGHSNQPQHF

abundance: -
v_gene: TRBV5-6
d_gene: -
j_gene: TRBJ2-1
CDR3nt: TGTGCCAGCAGCTTAGCCAGGAAATACTCCTACAATGAGCAGTTCTTC
CDR3aa: CASSLARKYSYNEQFF

abundance: -
v_gene: TRBV4-1
d_gene: TRBD2
j_gene: TRBJ2-7
CDR3nt: TGCGCCAGCAGCCAAGCGAGCGGGAGTACGGTCTACGAGCAGTACTTC
CDR3aa: CASSQASGSTVYEQYF

abundance: -
v_gene: TRBV10-3
d_gene: -
j_gene: TRBJ1-4
CDR3nt: TGTGGGGCAGGGGATGGCACTAATGAAAAACTGTTTTTT
CDR3aa: CGAGDGTNEKLFF

abundance: once
v_gene: TRBV13
d_gene: TRBD1
j_gene: TRBJ1-2
CDR3nt: TGTGCCAGCAGCCTACCGGGACAGGGAAGCTATGGCTACACCTTC
CDR3aa: CASSLPGQGSYGYTF

abundance: -
v_gene: TRBV7-9
d_gene: TRBD1
j_gene: TRBJ1-2
CDR3nt: TGTGCCAGCAGCCCGACAGGGGAGTACGCCTATGGCTACACCTTC
CDR3aa: CASSPTGEYAYGYTF

abundance: -
v_gene: TRBV5-1
d_gene: -
j_gene: TRBJ2-7
CDR3nt: TGCGCCAGCAGCATCGCGGACAGCTCCTACGAGCAGTACTTC
CDR3aa: CASSIADSSYEQYF

abundance: -
v_gene: TRBV28
d_gene: TRBD1
j_gene: TRBJ1-3
CDR3nt: TGTGCCAGCAGTTTAACCGGACAGGGCTCTGGAAACACCATATATTTT
CDR3aa: CASSLTGQGSGNTIYF